This record covers a single TCR beta chain. Antigen specificity is unknown. Previously published methods and listed TCR primers were used for the bulk TCR libraries. From the PCR reads, TCRdb called clonotypes with MiXCR, one entry per CDR3 protein. Of about 320,000 distinct CDR3 sequences in the sample, about 20% were seen once. The data originate from a study of molecular identifiers for immune sequencing clone quantification. Study results and caveats: In naive cells, clones above 20 RNA copies held under 1% of molecules, whereas in effector cells they held over 98%.

This CDR3 is 14 amino acids long. Trimming took off 5 bases at V and 3 bases at J, with 10 bases between the two ends. The TCR originated in a human donor in good health. Some libraries in this study had Jurkat cell RNA spiked in. Sample: naive CD8+ T cells from blood, with Jurkat cell RNA spiked in. Subset given: FACS-sorted CD8+CD4-CCR7+CD45RA+ naive T cells. This sequence joins TRBV12-3 or TRBV12-4 and TRBJ1-4, with D tentatively TRBD1 (5 bases). The CDR3 is CASSPTAANEKLFF. CDR3 DNA: TGTGCCAGCAGTCCGACAGCTGCTAATGAAAAACTGTTTTTT.